This is a list of T cell receptor beta chains from one sample in a study of PD-1 blockade in mismatch repair-deficient tumors. This table comes from immunoSEQ multiplex PCR, and its TCRdb copy is limited to in-frame clones, with some not included. The table records some 120,000 clones, almost 90% of them present only once. The material sequenced was peripheral blood, taken roughly 70 weeks after starting pembrolizumab. These receptors all stem from an adult with mismatch repair-deficient cancer. Both conserved end residues are part of each CDR3. D genes are given only for firm matches. Size values are once, few and many counts, or a class for expanded clones, and some rows have none.

j_call: TRBJ2-7; clone_size: .; v_call: TRBV27; d_call: .; cdr3_nt: TGTGCCAGCAGTTTCGCACAGGGCTCCTACGAGCAGTACTTC; cdr3_aa: CASSFAQGSYEQYF
j_call: TRBJ1-1; clone_size: .; v_call: TRBV14; d_call: .; cdr3_nt: TGTGCCAGCAGCCAAGACGGGAGTAATGTGGTGACTGAAGCTTTCTTT; cdr3_aa: CASSQDGSNVVTEAFF
j_call: TRBJ1-5; clone_size: once; v_call: TRBV29-1; d_call: .; cdr3_nt: TGCAGCGGCCCCTCGATGAGGGGAAAAGGGCAGCCCCAGCATTTT; cdr3_aa: CSGPSMRGKGQPQHF
j_call: TRBJ2-1; clone_size: once; v_call: TRBV5-4; d_call: .; cdr3_nt: TGTGCCAGCAGCTTTTGGGGGTGGGGCTCCTACAATGAGCAGTTCTTC; cdr3_aa: CASSFWGWGSYNEQFF
j_call: TRBJ2-7; clone_size: .; v_call: TRBV7-9; d_call: .; cdr3_nt: TGTGCCAGCAGCTTAGGCGGGCGAGAGCAGTACTTC; cdr3_aa: CASSLGGREQYF
j_call: TRBJ1-1; clone_size: .; v_call: TRBV7-9; d_call: .; cdr3_nt: TGTGCCAGTGCCCTGACTGGACAGCCCCATGAAGCTTTCTTT; cdr3_aa: CASALTGQPHEAFF
j_call: TRBJ2-2; clone_size: .; v_call: TRBV28; d_call: TRBD2; cdr3_nt: TGTGCCAGCAGTCCTGGACTAGCGGCCTTCACCGGGGAGCTGTTTTTT; cdr3_aa: CASSPGLAAFTGELFF
j_call: TRBJ2-1; clone_size: .; v_call: TRBV18; d_call: .; cdr3_nt: TGTGCCAGCTCACCACCGGGACCCACCGGGGGTGAGCAGTTCTTC; cdr3_aa: CASSPPGPTGGEQFF
j_call: TRBJ2-7; clone_size: .; v_call: TRBV11-3; d_call: .; cdr3_nt: TGTGCCAGCAGCTTAGATACGGAGACCTACGAGCAGTACTTC; cdr3_aa: CASSLDTETYEQYF
j_call: TRBJ2-3; clone_size: .; v_call: TRBV13; d_call: .; cdr3_nt: TGTGCCAGCAGCCCGAGTGTTGCCACAGATACGCAGTATTTT; cdr3_aa: CASSPSVATDTQYF
j_call: TRBJ2-3; clone_size: once; v_call: TRBV5-1; d_call: .; cdr3_nt: TGCGCCAGCAGCTTGGCGGGAATCACAGATACGCAGTATTTT; cdr3_aa: CASSLAGITDTQYF
j_call: TRBJ2-1; clone_size: .; v_call: TRBV5-4; d_call: TRBD2; cdr3_nt: TGTGCCAGCAGCTCGATAAGCGGGAGGTTATACAATGAGCAGTTCTTC; cdr3_aa: CASSSISGRLYNEQFF
j_call: TRBJ1-2; clone_size: .; v_call: TRBV5-1; d_call: TRBD1; cdr3_nt: TGCGCCAGCAGCTTGAGGCAGGGGGATGGCTACACCTTC; cdr3_aa: CASSLRQGDGYTF
j_call: TRBJ2-5; clone_size: once; v_call: TRBV6-5; d_call: .; cdr3_nt: TGTGCCAGCAGCGAACGTTACAGCGGGGAGACCCAGTACTTC; cdr3_aa: CASSERYSGETQYF
j_call: TRBJ2-1; clone_size: .; v_call: TRBV6-1; d_call: .; cdr3_nt: TGTGCCAGCAGTGAAGGGGCTAGCCGAACCTACAATGAGCAGTTCTTC; cdr3_aa: CASSEGASRTYNEQFF
j_call: TRBJ2-5; clone_size: .; v_call: TRBV15; d_call: .; cdr3_nt: TGTGCCACCAGCAGAGATTTGGGGGAGACAATCCAAGAGACCCAGTACTTC; cdr3_aa: CATSRDLGETIQETQYF
j_call: TRBJ1-4; clone_size: .; v_call: TRBV19; d_call: .; cdr3_nt: TGTGCCAGTAGTACCCACTTATGGATCGCAACTAATGAAAAACTGTTTTTT; cdr3_aa: CASSTHLWIATNEKLFF
j_call: TRBJ2-2; clone_size: .; v_call: TRBV4-1; d_call: .; cdr3_nt: TGCGCCAGCAGCCTACTAGGGACCGGGGAGCTGTTTTTT; cdr3_aa: CASSLLGTGELFF
j_call: TRBJ2-7; clone_size: few; v_call: TRBV11-2; d_call: .; cdr3_nt: TGTGCCAGCAGCTTAGCGTCCTACGAGCAGTACTTC; cdr3_aa: CASSLASYEQYF
j_call: TRBJ2-7; clone_size: .; v_call: TRBV7-9; d_call: .; cdr3_nt: TGTGCCAGCAGCTTACCCCTGATGGGGCGGGACTACGAGCAGTACTTC; cdr3_aa: CASSLPLMGRDYEQYF
j_call: TRBJ2-5; clone_size: .; v_call: TRBV28; d_call: .; cdr3_nt: TGTGCCAGCAAAACAATGGTCTGGGAAGAGACCCAGTACTTC; cdr3_aa: CASKTMVWEETQYF
j_call: TRBJ2-7; clone_size: .; v_call: TRBV5-1; d_call: .; cdr3_nt: TGCGCCAGCAGCTACCAAACAGCTACCTACGAGCAGTACTTC; cdr3_aa: CASSYQTATYEQYF
j_call: TRBJ2-7; clone_size: few; v_call: TRBV2; d_call: TRBD2; cdr3_nt: TGTGCCAGCAGTGTCTCTGTGGGACTAGCCTACGAGCAGTACTTC; cdr3_aa: CASSVSVGLAYEQYF
j_call: TRBJ2-7; clone_size: .; v_call: TRBV5-1; d_call: TRBD2; cdr3_nt: TGCGCCAGCAGCTTGGAAGCTAGCGGGAGTCCGGCCTACGAGCAGTACTTC; cdr3_aa: CASSLEASGSPAYEQYF